These 30 T cell receptor beta chains share one sample of origin, sequenced in a study of human T cells and chemical hapten exposure. Noted time point: pre-sensitization, week 0. Treatment reported: therapeutic diphenylcyclopropenone sensitization with weekly scalp DPC. MiXCR, applied by TCRdb to the RACE reads, yields one record per CDR3 protein. The repertoire holds 50,000 to 65,000 distinct CDR3 sequences, with 8.5% to 10% as singletons. The sequences come from whole blood, collected in connection with sensitization to the hapten diphenylcyclopropenone (DPC). These receptors were collected from a woman between 40 and 55 years old with alopecia areata. Some clones in this sample may be carry-over from other donors' samples.

The sample holds many counts of this clonotype. The CDR3 nucleotides read TGTGCCAGCAGCTTAGGAACAGGCAATCAGCCCCAGCATTTT. Its protein is CASSLGTGNQPQHF. The chain links TRBV5-4 to TRBJ1-5; D unclear. The germline V gene encodes CDR1 SGHNT and CDR2 YYREEE (reference sequence). V lost 2 bases and J lost 2, with 8 bases in between. The CDR3 is made up of 14 amino acids.

This clonotype was observed many times. The chain employs TRBV5-5 and TRBJ1-4, with D possibly matching TRBD1 (6 bases). The V end lost 4 bases, the J end lost 2 bases, and 12 bases lay between the germline ends. Germline loops: CDR1 SGHKS, CDR2 YYEKEE (reference sequence). The CDR3 sequence is 15 residues long. The CDR3, as DNA: TGTGCCAGCAGCCCCCAGGGGACGACTAATGAAAAACTGTTTTTT. Translation gives CASSPQGTTNEKLFF.

This clonotype was picked up many times. The V gene is TRBV6-6, the J gene TRBJ2-3; maybe TRBD1 (8 bases). Germline V gene sequence: CDR1 MNHNY, CDR2 SVGAGI (reference sequence). The CDR3 sequence is 14 residues long. V was pared by 7 bases and J by 5 bases, with 16 bases between. The CDR3 sequence: CASNRGGSGDTQYF. CDR3 nucleotide sequence: TGTGCCAGCAACAGGGGGGGGTCAGGAGATACGCAGTATTTT.

As regards this clonotype: A single base separates this from a much larger clone, so it may be a read error. The rearrangement links TRBV7-2 to TRBJ2-1, with 8 bases identical to TRBD2. Germline V CDR1 and CDR2: SGHTA, FQGNSA. CDR3 size: 16 residues. The CDR3 DNA follows: TGTGCCAGCAGCCTCGGACCTAGCGGGCGGTACAATGAGCAGATCTTC. It is translated as CASSLGPSGRYNEQIF.

The gene calls are TRBV5-4 and TRBJ2-3; 7 positions match TRBD2. V dropped 5 bases and J dropped 4; count of bases not matched to a gene: 10. CDR1 and CDR2 from the germline V gene are SGHNT and YYREEE (reference sequence). CDR3 length equals 15 residues. The CDR3 coding sequence is TGTGCCAGCAGAATCCATCTGGGGGGGGCAGATACGCAGTATTTT. Protein: CASRIHLGGADTQYF.

The sample holds many counts of this clonotype. The chain combines TRBV6-1 with TRBJ1-1; D ambiguous. V lost 2 bases to trimming and J lost 0 bases, with 13 bases between them. The CDR3 totals 16 residues. CDR1 and CDR2 from the germline V gene are MNHNS and SASEGT. CDR3 loop: CASSEFMGGMNTEAFF. In DNA, the CDR3 is TGTGCCAGCAGTGAATTTATGGGAGGGATGAACACTGAAGCTTTCTTT.

This clonotype was observed many times. The V and J genes are TRBV20-1 and TRBJ2-7, with D possibly being TRBD2 (5 bases). The CDR3 totals 14 residues. V was cut by 3 bases and J by 3 bases, with 15 bases left in between. The germline V gene encodes CDR1 DFQATT and CDR2 SNEGSKA (reference sequence). The CDR3: CSARVIEGIYEQYF. CDR3 sequence (DNA): TGCAGTGCTAGGGTTATTGAGGGTATCTACGAGCAGTACTTC.

Notes on this clonotype: A much larger clonotype is one base distant, so this may be a read error. The V gene is TRBV20-1, the J gene TRBJ1-1; 9 nucleotides match TRBD1. The CDR3 is made up of 15 amino acids. Germline CDR1 and CDR2: DFQATT and SNEGSKA (reference sequence). The V gene end was trimmed by 4 bases and the J gene end by 4 bases; junction bases not matched to a gene: 10. CDR3 sequence (DNA): TGCAGTGCTAAAGGAGGGACAGGGCTGAGCACTGAAGCTTTCTTT. Translating gives CSAKGGTGLSTEAFF.

This clonotype was counted a few times. This rearrangement joins TRBV5-1 to TRBJ2-3; TRBD1 matches 8 bases. The CDR3 loop spans 14 amino acids. From germline, CDR1 is SGHRS and CDR2 YFSETQ. The junction had 3 bases not matched to a gene; V was cut back by 3 bases and J by 3 bases. The CDR3 nucleotides are TGCGCCAGCAGCTGGGGACAGGCTACAGATACGCAGTATTTT. This sequence encodes CASSWGQATDTQYF. The complete variable domain, with remaining parts taken from reference TRBV5-1 and TRBJ2-3, reads KAGVTQTPRYLIKTRGQQVTLSCSPISGHRSVSWYQQTPGQGLQFLFEYFSETQRNKGNFPGRFSGRQFSNSRSEMNVSTLELGDSALYLCASSWGQATDTQYFGPGTRLTVL.

This clonotype appeared many times. This rearrangement joins TRBV29-1 to TRBJ1-5, with D possibly TRBD1 on 6 matching bases. This CDR3 contains 13 residues. V lost 5 bases and J lost 5, with 13 bases in between. Germline CDR1 is SQVTM and CDR2 is ANQGSEA. The CDR3 region has the DNA TGCAGCGTTCGCAGGGGCTTAGATCAGCCCCAGCATTTT. This sequence encodes CSVRRGLDQPQHF.

The CDR3 DNA sequence: TGCGCCAGCAGCCACCCCGCGGGGTCGACCTACAATGAGCAGTTCTTC. This codes for CASSHPAGSTYNEQFF. The chain combines TRBV4-1 with TRBJ2-1, with D perhaps TRBD2 (6 bases). Trimming took off 3 bases at V and 2 bases at J, with 14 bases between the two ends. Germline assignment: CDR1 MGHRA and CDR2 YSYEKL. The CDR3 runs to 16 residues.

This clonotype was observed a few times. The V gene is TRBV7-2, the J gene TRBJ2-2; D uncertain. This CDR3 region has 14 residues. Trimming stripped 1 base from V and 4 bases from J, with 7 bases between. CDR1 and CDR2 from the germline V gene are SGHTA and FQGNSA. The CDR3: CASSLDQSTGELFF. The CDR3 coding sequence is TGTGCCAGCAGCTTAGACCAGTCCACCGGGGAGCTGTTTTTT.

This clonotype was observed a few times. The junction and the germline gene differ at one end; a read error may be behind it. This chain joins TRBV7-2 and TRBJ2-5; 7 bases line up with TRBD1. Germline CDR1 SGHTA, CDR2 FQGNSA. This CDR3 spans 15 amino acids. The CDR3 nucleotides are TGTGCCAGCAGCAGACATGGGACAGTCCAAGCGACCCAGTACTTC. The encoded protein is CASSRHGTVQATQYF.

This clonotype appeared many times. The V call is TRBV19, the J call TRBJ2-7, with 7 positions matching TRBD2. The J segment lost 0 bases and the V segment lost 6 bases, leaving 5 bases of the junction unmatched. Looked up from germline, CDR1 is LNHDA and CDR2 is SQIVND (reference sequence). The CDR3 has 14 residues. The CDR3 coding sequence is TGTGCCAGTAGCCGGGACTACTTCTCCTACGAGCAGTACTTC. It translates to CASSRDYFSYEQYF.

Only a few counts were recorded for this clonotype. The rearrangement joins TRBV5-1 to TRBJ2-1, with a tentative D call TRBD2 (7 bases). Germline V gene lookup returns CDR1 SGHRS and CDR2 YFSETQ. CDR3 length equals 16 residues. Between the trimmed V and J ends, which lost 4 bases and 0 bases, there was a span of 14 bases. CDR3 protein: CASSPARGPSYNEQFF. The CDR3 region has the DNA TGCGCCAGCAGCCCGGCGCGGGGGCCCTCCTACAATGAGCAGTTCTTC. The whole variable domain, filled in from reference TRBV5-1 and TRBJ2-1, reads KAGVTQTPRYLIKTRGQQVTLSCSPISGHRSVSWYQQTPGQGLQFLFEYFSETQRNKGNFPGRFSGRQFSNSRSEMNVSTLELGDSALYLCASSPARGPSYNEQFFGPGTRLTVL.

This clonotype showed up just a few times. The J gene is TRBJ2-5, the V gene TRBV15; D may correspond to TRBD1 or TRBD2 (5 bases each). Between the trimmed V and J ends, which lost 1 base and 7 bases, there was a span of 13 bases. CDR3 length: 14 residues. Germline CDR1 and CDR2: LNHNV and YYDKDF (reference sequence). The CDR3: CATSRARGVVTQYF. DNA for the CDR3: TGTGCCACCAGCAGAGCGAGGGGAGTCGTGACCCAGTACTTC.

This clonotype was counted at least ten times. J is TRBJ1-5 and V is TRBV15; the D gene is possibly TRBD1 (5 bases). The V gene lost 0 bases and the J gene lost 3 bases, with 9 bases spanning the gap. Germline-derived CDR1 and CDR2 are LNHNV and YYDKDF (reference sequence). There are 15 residues in the CDR3. The CDR3 DNA sequence: TGTGCCACCAGCAGAGACAGGGAATTCAATCAGCCCCAGCATTTT. Translation: CATSRDREFNQPQHF.

In its sample, this clonotype was seen many times. The chain recombines TRBV6-2 or TRBV6-3 with TRBJ2-3; D is ambiguous. CDR3 length equals 14 residues. Trimming cost V 2 bases and J 4 bases, with 10 bases left between them. The germline CDR1 and CDR2 sequences are MNHEY and SVGEGT. The CDR3 protein is CASSYVLRADTQYF. The CDR3 nucleotides are TGTGCCAGCAGTTACGTCCTTCGTGCAGATACGCAGTATTTT.

For this clonotype: Being one base from a much bigger clone, this may be a read error. The rearrangement links TRBV24-1 to TRBJ2-1; TRBD1 matches 7 bases. This CDR3 spans 17 amino acids. Germline-derived CDR1 and CDR2 are KGHDR and SFDVKD. The CDR3 loop is CASSDSRQGSPYNEQFF. Written as DNA, the CDR3 is TGTGCCTCCAGTGATTCCCGACAGGGAAGTCCCTACAATGAGCAGTTCTTC.

This clonotype was observed at least ten times. The chain combines TRBV5-5 with TRBJ2-1; no reliable D call. Trimming took 4 bases from V and 6 from J, leaving 14 bases between them. There are 14 residues in the CDR3. CDR1 SGHKS and CDR2 YYEKEE come from the germline V gene (reference sequence). For the CDR3, the DNA is TGTGCCAGCAGCCGCAACGATGGCCTCAATGAGCAGTTCTTC. Translating gives CASSRNDGLNEQFF.

This clonotype was seen ten or more times. The V call is TRBV18, the J call TRBJ1-5; 7 nucleotides line up with TRBD1. Germline trimming cut 3 bases from V and 5 bases from J; bases unmatched to any gene: 1. This CDR3 spans 13 amino acids. In germline, CDR1 is KGHSH, CDR2 LQKENI. The CDR3 sequence is CASSPRGDQPQHF. The CDR3 DNA sequence: TGTGCCAGCTCACCCAGGGGGGATCAGCCCCAGCATTTT.

This clonotype was found a few times. The rearrangement uses TRBV9 and TRBJ2-3; D not certain. Germline CDR1 reads SGDLS; CDR2 reads YYNGEE. Between the trimmed V and J ends, which lost 0 bases and 2 bases, there was a span of 10 bases. CDR3 size: 15 residues. The CDR3 loop reads CASSVGSSPTDTQYF. CDR3 DNA sequence: TGTGCCAGCAGCGTAGGTTCCAGCCCCACAGATACGCAGTATTTT.

For this clonotype: A read error is likely, as this CDR3 ends without the conserved phenylalanine or tryptophan. V usage is TRBV11-1 and J usage is TRBJ2-3, with unresolved D. V shed 5 bases and J shed 0 bases, with 15 bases lying between them. The CDR3 covers 16 residues. CDR1 and CDR2 from the germline V gene are SGHAT and FQDESV (reference sequence). CDR3 coding DNA: TGTGCCAGCAGCCGCGACGTCGGCGGTAGCACAGATACGCAGTATATT. This translates into CASSRDVGGSTDTQYI.

The V and J genes are TRBV4-2 and TRBJ2-1, with a possible D match to TRBD1 (5 bases). V lost 1 base to trimming and J lost 8 bases, with 9 bases between them. In germline, CDR1 is LGHNA, CDR2 YNFKEQ. CDR3 length: 13 residues. This chain's CDR3 is CASSQVRGDEQFF. As DNA, the CDR3 is TGTGCCAGCAGCCAAGTAAGGGGCGATGAGCAGTTCTTC.

This clonotype was observed a handful of times. The rearrangement links TRBV7-9 to TRBJ2-5; possibly TRBD2 for D (6 bases). Per the germline V gene, CDR1 is SEHNR and CDR2 is FQNEAQ (reference sequence). This CDR3 region has 13 residues. V shed 1 base and J shed 9 bases, with 12 bases lying between them. In DNA, the CDR3 is TGTGCCAGCAGCTTAGAGGGACGGAGGGCCCAGTACTTC. Translating gives CASSLEGRRAQYF.

This clonotype came up a few times. This chain connects TRBV12-3 or TRBV12-4 to TRBJ2-2; no reliable D call. This CDR3 has 14 amino acids. Trimming stripped 6 bases from V and 4 bases from J, with 12 bases between. CDR3 protein: CASRVSRSTGELFF. CDR3 coding DNA: TGTGCCAGCAGGGTCTCGCGGTCCACCGGGGAGCTGTTTTTT.

This clonotype was counted at least ten times. This chain links TRBV4-2 with TRBJ2-3; D possibly corresponds to TRBD2 (5 bases). The CDR3 runs to 13 residues. Trimming stripped 0 bases from V and 6 bases from J, with 7 bases between. The germline gives CDR1 LGHNA, CDR2 YNFKEQ. The CDR3 DNA follows: TGTGCCAGCAGCCAAGATCCGGGGGATACGCAGTATTTT. It specifies CASSQDPGDTQYF.

The chain employs TRBV28 and TRBJ2-1; 12 bases agree with TRBD2. The CDR3 contains 14 residues. The trim removed 8 bases at V and 6 bases at J, leaving 5 bases unmatched. Looked up from germline, CDR1 is MDHEN and CDR2 is SYDVKM. The CDR3 loop is CASRPGLAGNEQFF. The CDR3 nucleotides read TGTGCCAGCCGCCCGGGACTAGCGGGCAATGAGCAGTTCTTC.

V usage is TRBV5-4 and J usage is TRBJ2-2, with 9 bases that match TRBD1. The V gene's germline CDR1 is SGHNT and CDR2 YYREEE (reference sequence). The CDR3 totals 15 residues. J gave up 3 bases and V 3 bases, and 3 bases lay outside the gene matches. The CDR3 sequence: CASSSGTGYTGELFF. The CDR3 DNA reads TGTGCCAGCAGCTCCGGGACAGGGTACACCGGGGAGCTGTTTTTT.

Details on this clonotype: Just one base apart from a much larger clone, this may be a read error. This chain joins TRBV9 and TRBJ2-3; TRBD2 matches 7 bases. Germline loops: CDR1 SGDLS, CDR2 YYNGEE. The CDR3 covers 14 residues. The CDR3: CAGSTRLAQDTQYF. The CDR3 DNA is TGTGCCGGCAGCACCCGACTAGCCCAGGATACGCAGTATTTT.